The source of this TCR beta chain is a study of regulatory T cells in long-lasting Graves disease. This clonotype was seen repeatedly, ten times or more. For TCR beta, libraries came from iRepertoire HTBI primers and Arm-PCR of CDR3 regions. Each CDR3 protein gets one entry after TCRdb re-called the multiplex PCR reads with MiXCR. The sample has a few hundred thousand distinct CDR3 sequences, around a quarter seen once. Time point denoted: persistent/refractory GD, antithyroid drugs over 5 years with positive TRAb. TCR sequences were obtained from RNA taken from PBMCs. An endocrinology department located in Xi'an, China, was where the patients came from. The sample was peripheral blood mononuclear cells (PBMCs), taken when the disease was refractory, from a patient treated with antithyroid drugs. This sequence was found in a female donor with Graves disease.

DNA for the CDR3: TGTGCCAGCAGCTTAGGGCGGGGTCGTGAGCAGTACTTC. Translated, it gives CASSLGRGREQYF. The rearrangement links TRBV7-9 to TRBJ2-7, with D tentatively TRBD2 (6 bases). V was clipped by 1 base and J by 7 bases, with 11 bases between them. The CDR3 extends over 13 amino acids. The germline CDR1 and CDR2 sequences are SEHNR and FQNEAQ (reference sequence).